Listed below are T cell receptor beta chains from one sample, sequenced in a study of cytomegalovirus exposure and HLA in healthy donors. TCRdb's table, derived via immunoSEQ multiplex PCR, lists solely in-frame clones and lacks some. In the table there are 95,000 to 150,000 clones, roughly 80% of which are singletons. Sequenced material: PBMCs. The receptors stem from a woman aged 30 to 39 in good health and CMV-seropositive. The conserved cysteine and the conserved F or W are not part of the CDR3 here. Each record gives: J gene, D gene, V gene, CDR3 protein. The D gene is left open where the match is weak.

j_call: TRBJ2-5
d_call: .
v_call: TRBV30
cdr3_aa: AWSVIQETQY

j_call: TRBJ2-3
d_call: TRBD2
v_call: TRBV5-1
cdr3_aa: ASSWSGGGTDTQY

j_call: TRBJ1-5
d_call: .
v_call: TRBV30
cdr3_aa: AWSVAYNQPQH

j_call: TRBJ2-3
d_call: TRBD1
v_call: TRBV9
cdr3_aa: ASSLERGPDTQY

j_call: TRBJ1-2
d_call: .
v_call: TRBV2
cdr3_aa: ASRMGPSYGYT

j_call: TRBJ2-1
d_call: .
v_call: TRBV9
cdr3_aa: ASSARSTPYNEQF

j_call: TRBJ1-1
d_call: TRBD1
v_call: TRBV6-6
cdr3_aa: ASSLDRTAF

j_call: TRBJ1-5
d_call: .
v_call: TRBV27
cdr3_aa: ASSRGTISGNQPQH

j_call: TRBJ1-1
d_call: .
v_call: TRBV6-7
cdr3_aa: ANDSLEAF

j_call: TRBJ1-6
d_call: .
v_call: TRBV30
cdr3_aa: AWRALGANSPLH

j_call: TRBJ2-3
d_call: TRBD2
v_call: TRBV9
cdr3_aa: ASSVGGGGGGTDTQY

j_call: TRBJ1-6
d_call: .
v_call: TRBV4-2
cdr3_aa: ASSRTDSSYNSPLH

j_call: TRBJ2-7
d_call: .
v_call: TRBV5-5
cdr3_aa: ASSLLSSEAWEQY

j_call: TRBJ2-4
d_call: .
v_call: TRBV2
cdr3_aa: AYKGAGQLYKNIQY

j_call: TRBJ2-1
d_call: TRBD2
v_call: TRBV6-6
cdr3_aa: ASSYSRGGYNEQF

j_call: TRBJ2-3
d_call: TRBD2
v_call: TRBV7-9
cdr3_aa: ASSPRTSGGLIDTQY

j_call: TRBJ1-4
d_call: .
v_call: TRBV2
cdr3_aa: ASSDLQGFNEKLF

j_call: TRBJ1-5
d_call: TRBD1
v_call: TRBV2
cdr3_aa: ASSPSPTHRGVQPQH

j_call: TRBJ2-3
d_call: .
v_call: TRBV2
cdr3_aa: ASKVRVRDTQY

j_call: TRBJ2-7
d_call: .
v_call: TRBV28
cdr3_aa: ASSQGVYEQY

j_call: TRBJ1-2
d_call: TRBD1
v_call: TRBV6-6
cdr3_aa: ASSSTGTGYGYT

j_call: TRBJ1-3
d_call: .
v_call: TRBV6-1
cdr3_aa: ASTVGLSGNTIY

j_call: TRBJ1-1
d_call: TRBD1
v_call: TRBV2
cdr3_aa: ASRTGGGGSEAF

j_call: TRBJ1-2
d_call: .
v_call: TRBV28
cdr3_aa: ASSLHSDSIGYT

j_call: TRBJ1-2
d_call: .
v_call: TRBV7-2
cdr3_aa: ASSLHALPNYGYT

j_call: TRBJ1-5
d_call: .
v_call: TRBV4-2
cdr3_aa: ASSQEGMGGNQPQH

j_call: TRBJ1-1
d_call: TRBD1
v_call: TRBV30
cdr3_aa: AWTRQGRNTEAF

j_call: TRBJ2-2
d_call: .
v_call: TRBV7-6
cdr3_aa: ASSFRVGNTGELF

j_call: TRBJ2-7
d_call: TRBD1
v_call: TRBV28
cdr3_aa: ASSPRDSLFYEQY

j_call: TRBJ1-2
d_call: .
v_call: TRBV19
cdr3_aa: ASTGSRDSGAYT

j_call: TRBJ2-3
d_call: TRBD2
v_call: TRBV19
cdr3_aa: ASRSAGGHSSTDTQY

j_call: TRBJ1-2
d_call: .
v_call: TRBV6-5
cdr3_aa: ASSYEPRGYGYT

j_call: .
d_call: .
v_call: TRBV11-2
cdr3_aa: ASSLLPSEQY

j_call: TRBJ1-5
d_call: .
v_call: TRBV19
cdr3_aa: ASSIGSHGAQH

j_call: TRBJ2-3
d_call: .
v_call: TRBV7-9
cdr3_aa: ASSYPGTDTQY

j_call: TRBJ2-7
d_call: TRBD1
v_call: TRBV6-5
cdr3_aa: ASSPGQGRDEQY

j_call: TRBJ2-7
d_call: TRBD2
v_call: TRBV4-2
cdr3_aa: ASSQDSPQRGIKSEQY

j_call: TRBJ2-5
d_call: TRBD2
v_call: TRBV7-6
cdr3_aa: ASSPLGLAVQETQY

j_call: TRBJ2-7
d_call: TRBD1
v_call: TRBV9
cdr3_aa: ASSQGGPYEQY